The present TCR beta chain was sequenced within a study of blood T cell repertoires in COVID-19 (dated by TCRdb to the early 2020s). Regarding the study in general: Samples from collaborators originated in the United States, Italy and Spain and spanned both the acute and convalescent phases of COVID-19. The material from the prospective study consisted of cDNA or gDNA derived from T cells, B-cell-depleted T cells, or PBMCs. The repertoires were released in a freely available public database intended as a resource for research on the immune response to SARS-CoV-2. The dataset comprised deeply sampled blood TCRbeta repertoires from subjects exposed to, actively infected with, or recovered from COVID-19. HLA class I and class II types, where available, came from metadata supplied by the sample provider rather than from assay-based typing. Nearly every sample came with metadata listing a de-identified subject ID, COVID-19 status, age in years and sex. The samples were drawn from the first 160 participants of the ongoing ImmuneRACE study and from 950 to 1,500 subjects provided by 6 global collaborators.

TCRbeta CDR3 regions were amplified from genomic DNA by means of the immunoSEQ Assay, a bias-controlled multiplex PCR. Per the original workflow: The number of nucleated cells in each sample was estimated by amplification of reference gene primers within the assay. To quantify the absolute abundance of each unique TCRbeta CDR3 rearrangement, sequence reads were collapsed and filtered. For each sample, productive Simpson clonality was calculated as the square root of Simpson's diversity index across productive rearrangements. TCRdb retrieved this table from immuneACCESS and kept in-frame rearrangements only. Not all clones are present; in checked studies, unresolved V genes account for under half, and no reason is known for the remainder. V and J calls and clone size come straight from that table; D and trimming were deduced from the DNA. In all, the sample holds more than 95,000 clones, and roughly nine tenths of those were seen once. Jointly, the top ten make up around 6% of the sample.

Collaborating institutions collected whole blood in K2EDTA tubes following their own protocols. Collaborator samples were shipped for TCRbeta analysis as frozen whole blood, isolated PBMCs, or DNA extracted from either sample type. The investigation overall reported the following: The amount of clinical and demographic metadata varied by source and participant and was provided uncurated.

Of note for this clone: No antigen is known for it. No qualities accompany the bases; no much larger clone lies one base away.

Including the terminal cysteine and phenylalanine, the CDR3 comprises 16 residues. Only the CDR3 region is kept as DNA, spanning 48 bases read in frame from base 1. From V the trimming removes 3 bases and from J it removes 3 bases, while the gene matches leave 8 bases of the junction unaccounted for. CDR1 and CDR2 are drawn from the germline V gene (reference sequence): LNHDA, SQIVND. This sequence originates from a human donor in a cohort sampled during active COVID-19. Recombination joined TRBV19 with TRBJ2-1; the central 7 bases match TRBD1. Source material: peripheral blood. The CDR3 region has the sequence CASSIDSHRGYNEQFF. The DNA reads as follows: TGTGCCAGTAGTATTGATTCGCACAGGGGCTACAATGAGCAGTTCTTC.